The rows below give T cell receptor beta chains drawn from one sample of a study of T cell responses to AZD1222 COVID-19 vaccine. Assay used: immunoSEQ multiplex PCR; TCRdb lists only in-frame clones, some missing. This sample carries approximately 170,000 clones, roughly nine tenths of them seen once, and the ten largest clones take 6.9%. The source was peripheral blood, collected on day 0 of AZD1222 vaccination. These TCRs come from an adult in good health. CDR3s include the opening cysteine and the closing phenylalanine or tryptophan. A D gene is named only where the DNA matches it firmly. Size values are once, few and many counts, or a class for expanded clones, and some rows have none.

TRBJ2-2	-	TRBV13	-	TGTGCCAGCAGCGCCTTGCTTACCGGGGAGCTGTTTTTT	CASSALLTGELFF
TRBJ1-5	-	TRBV6-2/TRBV6-3	once	TGTGCCAGCAGTTACTCGGGCAGGGTTTCTTTAGCTCAGCCCCAGCATTTT	CASSYSGRVSLAQPQHF
TRBJ1-1	-	TRBV7-9	-	TGTGCCAGCAGCTTCGGTAACACTGAAGCTTTCTTT	CASSFGNTEAFF
TRBJ2-4	-	TRBV7-2	-	TGTGCCAGCAGCCCAACCCGACAGCTACTCAAAAACATTCAGTACTTC	CASSPTRQLLKNIQYF
TRBJ1-6	-	TRBV4-1	-	TGCGCCAGCAGCCCACAGGTTGTTTCACCCCTCCACTTT	CASSPQVVSPLHF
TRBJ2-5	TRBD2	TRBV9	-	TGTGCCAGCAGCAAAGGGCTAGCGGAGACCCAAGAGACCCAGTACTTC	CASSKGLAETQETQYF
TRBJ1-2	-	TRBV5-4	-	TGTGCCAGCAGCAAAAGACAGCGCAATAACTATGGCTACACCTTC	CASSKRQRNNYGYTF
TRBJ1-3	TRBD1	TRBV9	-	TGTGCCAGCAGCGTTAGAGATGGGACAGGGGGCTATGGAAACACCATATATTTT	CASSVRDGTGGYGNTIYF
TRBJ1-2	TRBD1	TRBV28	-	TGTGCCAGCAGTTTCCAGGGGGCCGGGGGCTACACCTTC	CASSFQGAGGYTF
TRBJ2-5	-	TRBV9	once	TGTGCCAGCAGCGTAGGCGTGGACCAAGAGACCCAGTACTTC	CASSVGVDQETQYF
TRBJ2-5	-	TRBV9	-	TGTGCCAGCAGCTGGACGGGCGGGGTCCAAGAGACCCAGTACTTC	CASSWTGGVQETQYF
TRBJ2-7	-	TRBV7-2	-	TGTGCCAGCAGCTCCTTGGGGACGGATTTGGCCTACGAGCAGTACTTC	CASSSLGTDLAYEQYF
TRBJ2-5	-	TRBV9	few	TGTGCCAGCAGCGGGGGTAACGGACGGGCAGAGACCCAGTACTTC	CASSGGNGRAETQYF
TRBJ2-3	-	TRBV6-1	-	TGTGCCAGCAGTGAAGGGAGGGGTCCAGATACGCAGTATTTT	CASSEGRGPDTQYF
TRBJ1-3	-	TRBV7-7	-	TGTGCTAGCAGAACCGGTAAAACAGGTTGGCGGGGGGGAAACACCATATATTTT	CASRTGKTGWRGGNTIYF
TRBJ2-5	TRBD2	TRBV11-2	-	TGTGCCAGCAGCTTAGCAGGGGCGGGGGGGCAATTTGGCGAGACCCAGTACTTC	CASSLAGAGGQFGETQYF
TRBJ1-2	-	TRBV11-2	-	TGTGCCAGCAGCTTGGGGGCGGGAGGCTACACCTTC	CASSLGAGGYTF
TRBJ2-7	TRBD1	TRBV2	few	TGTGCCAGCAGTTTGGACAGGGGACAAACCTACGAGCAGTACTTC	CASSLDRGQTYEQYF
TRBJ1-5	TRBD1	TRBV4-2	-	TGTGCCAGCAGCCAGGAGGACAGGCGCAATCAGCCCCAGCATTTT	CASSQEDRRNQPQHF
TRBJ2-3	-	TRBV9	-	TGTGCCAGCAGCGTTCGCGGGGGCCGCACAGATACGCAGTATTTT	CASSVRGGRTDTQYF